A single sample gave rise to the 25 T cell receptor beta chains below, sequenced in a study of beta chain features in type 1 diabetes. The study reverse transcribed the entire isolated RNA, so it sequenced expressed TCRB transcripts. The method was immunoSEQ multiplex PCR; TCRdb's version includes in-frame clones alone and lacks a portion of them. The sample yields around 330,000 clones, about 10% seen once. Input material: naive CD4+ T cells from blood. All receptors come from a woman in her 30s in good health.

This clone was counted only a few times. This chain joins TRBV7-3 and TRBJ2-1; D might be TRBD1 (5 bases). V was cut by 5 bases and J by 9 bases, with 14 bases left in between. Germline CDR1 and CDR2: SGHTA and FQGTGA. This CDR3 is built from 13 residues. The CDR3 DNA reads as TGTGCCAGCAGCGCCTCACGGCAGGGTGAGCAGTTCTTC. This translates into CASSASRQGEQFF.

A few counts support this clone. This chain joins TRBV9 and TRBJ2-1; TRBD2 matches 10 bases. This CDR3 has 15 amino acids. Germline V gene sequence: CDR1 SGDLS, CDR2 YYNGEE. The V gene end was trimmed by 0 bases and the J gene end by 10 bases; junction bases not matched to a gene: 7. The CDR3 spells CASSVELAGVREQFF. In DNA, the CDR3 is TGTGCCAGCAGCGTAGAGCTAGCGGGAGTGCGGGAGCAGTTCTTC.

The chain recombines TRBV20-1 with TRBJ2-1; 8 nucleotides match TRBD2. The CDR3 length is 11 residues. The V and J ends lost 7 bases and 9 bases, in that order; junction bases with no gene match: 5. CDR1 and CDR2 from the germline V gene are DFQATT and SNEGSKA (reference sequence). CDR3 residues: CSESAGAEQFF. DNA of the CDR3: TGCAGTGAGTCAGCGGGAGCTGAGCAGTTCTTC.

The chain joins TRBV18 to TRBJ1-1; D remains ambiguous. The CDR3 sequence is 13 residues long. V lost 5 bases and J 2 bases, leaving 9 bases between the germline ends. Germline CDR1 KGHSH, CDR2 LQKENI. CDR3 in amino acids: CASSTTENTEAFF. For the CDR3, the DNA is TGTGCCAGCTCAACCACAGAAAACACTGAAGCTTTCTTT.

This clone was recorded a few times. The V and J genes are TRBV4-2 and TRBJ1-2, with D tentatively TRBD1 (6 bases). V was cut by 3 bases and J by 8 bases, with 13 bases left in between. The CDR3 is 13 amino acids. Germline CDR1 LGHNA, CDR2 YNFKEQ. CDR3: CASSQDSQSGYTF. Written as DNA, the CDR3 is TGTGCCAGCAGCCAGGACAGTCAGAGCGGCTACACCTTC.

The V gene is TRBV28, the J gene TRBJ2-5, with TRBD1 matching 7 bases. Germline V CDR1 and CDR2: MDHEN, SYDVKM. The CDR3 is 16 residues long. J lost 4 bases, V lost 7 bases, and 15 bases had no gene match. CDR3 amino acids: CASTDGQATERETQYF. CDR3 coding DNA: TGTGCCAGCACCGATGGACAGGCCACTGAGAGAGAGACCCAGTACTTC.

This clone was picked up a small number of times. This chain connects TRBV4-3 to TRBJ2-7, with 8 nucleotides matching TRBD2. This CDR3 spans 15 amino acids. The germline V gene has CDR1 LGHNA and CDR2 YSLEER. The V and J ends lost 9 bases and 5 bases, in that order; junction bases with no gene match: 15. The CDR3 sequence is CASKRPGSGGHEQYF. The CDR3 DNA is TGCGCCAGTAAACGCCCCGGCAGCGGGGGTCACGAGCAGTACTTC.

The chain combines TRBV23-1 with TRBJ1-5; D is unresolved. TRBV23-1 is an ORF for which the function is uncertain. This CDR3 spans 15 amino acids. V was trimmed by 3 bases and J by 3 bases, leaving 12 bases between them. CDR3 sequence (DNA): TGCGCCAGCAGTCAGTGTCAGGTTTACAATCAGCCCCAGCATTTT. This codes for CASSQCQVYNQPQHF.

The chain joins TRBV2 to TRBJ2-7, with 8 bases fitting TRBD2. Germline CDR1 reads SNHLY; CDR2 reads FYNNEI. The CDR3 runs 12 residues. The V and J ends lost 5 bases and 7 bases, in that order; junction bases with no gene match: 4. The CDR3 nucleotides are TGTGCCAGCAGTCGGACTAGCTGGGAGCAGTACTTC. This codes for CASSRTSWEQYF.

The gene calls are TRBV11-3 and TRBJ2-1; 7 bases align to TRBD2. The CDR3 has 15 residues. Germline CDR1 SGHNT, CDR2 YENEEA. V dropped 0 bases and J dropped 6; count of bases not matched to a gene: 5. CDR3 in DNA: TGTGCCAGCAGCTTAGAAGCGGGATTCTCCAATGAGCAGTTCTTC. As protein: CASSLEAGFSNEQFF.

This clone has a handful of counts. The genes are TRBV2 and TRBJ1-2, with D hard to call. The CDR3 spans 16 residues. V was pared by 3 bases and J by 0 bases, with 14 bases between. The germline gives CDR1 SNHLY, CDR2 FYNNEI. The CDR3 nucleotides read TGTGCCAGCAGTGAGGCAGGAGGCTTATCTAACTATGGCTACACCTTC. Residues: CASSEAGGLSNYGYTF.

There are a few counts of this clone. The V and J genes are TRBV28 and TRBJ2-5; 8 bases are a match to TRBD1. Germline V lookup: CDR1 MDHEN, CDR2 SYDVKM. The V segment lost 3 bases and the J segment 1 base; nucleotides outside the gene matches: 1. CDR3 length equals 14 residues. Here the CDR3 reads CASSLGTGQETQYF. CDR3 nucleotides: TGTGCCAGCAGTTTGGGGACAGGCCAAGAGACCCAGTACTTC. The whole variable domain, filled in from reference TRBV28 and TRBJ2-5, reads DVKVTQSSRYLVKRTGEKVFLECVQDMDHENMFWYRQDPGLGLRLIYFSYDVKMKEKGDIPEGYSVSREKKERFSLILESASTNQTSMYLCASSLGTGQETQYFGPGTRLLVL.

This chain uses TRBV6-6 with TRBJ2-1, with TRBD1 matching 12 bases. The trim removed 7 bases at V and 7 bases at J, leaving 8 bases unmatched. Germline loops: CDR1 MNHNY, CDR2 SVGAGI (reference sequence). This CDR3 contains 15 residues. The CDR3 protein is CASNPRDRGQNEQFF. The CDR3 coding sequence is TGTGCCAGCAACCCCCGGGACAGGGGGCAAAATGAGCAGTTCTTC.

The chain employs TRBV9 and TRBJ2-5, with 8 nucleotides matching TRBD1. J was trimmed by 1 base and V by 0 bases; bases with no gene match: 5. The CDR3 runs to 16 residues. Germline CDR1 is SGDLS and CDR2 is YYNGEE. CDR3 in amino acids: CASSVGAGGPQETQYF. In DNA form, the CDR3 reads TGTGCCAGCAGCGTAGGTGCAGGGGGCCCCCAAGAGACCCAGTACTTC.

The V call is TRBV5-1, the J call TRBJ2-6, with 9 nucleotides matching TRBD1. This CDR3 is 17 amino acids long. From germline, CDR1 is SGHRS and CDR2 YFSETQ. V shed 0 bases and J 2 bases; nucleotides not matched to a gene: 3. CDR3 nucleotide sequence: TGCGCCAGCAGCTTGGCCGGACAGGGGACTGGGGCCAACGTCCTGACTTTC. This gives the protein CASSLAGQGTGANVLTF.

This clone appeared a few times. The chain carries TRBV7-9 and TRBJ2-7, with 10 bases that match TRBD2. V gave up 5 bases and J gave up 3 bases; unmatched junction bases: 7. Germline-derived CDR1 and CDR2 are SEHNR and FQNEAQ (reference sequence). The CDR3 has 15 residues. CDR3 protein: CASSHVLAGDYEQYF. In DNA form, the CDR3 reads TGTGCCAGCAGCCACGTGCTAGCGGGAGACTACGAGCAGTACTTC.

This clone was counted between two and nine times. The rearrangement links TRBV29-1 to TRBJ2-7, with 11 bases identical to TRBD2. Germline values: CDR1 SQVTM, CDR2 ANQGSEA. This CDR3 comprises 13 residues. J was trimmed by 10 bases and V by 1 base; bases with no gene match: 6. The CDR3 DNA follows: TGCAGCGTTGAAGGGACTAGCGGGCTGGAACAGTACTTC. Protein product: CSVEGTSGLEQYF.

This clone was detected only a few times. The chain carries TRBV15 and TRBJ2-7; TRBD2 agrees at 11 bases. Unmatched junction bases numbered 10, after V lost 0 bases and J lost 6 bases. Germline assignment: CDR1 LNHNV and CDR2 YYDKDF (reference sequence). The CDR3 runs 17 residues. This chain's CDR3 is CATSRDGMTSGASEQYF. CDR3 DNA: TGTGCCACCAGCAGAGACGGGATGACTAGCGGGGCTAGCGAGCAGTACTTC.

The rearrangement joins TRBV5-1 to TRBJ2-1; tentatively, D is TRBD2 (5 bases). Trimming cost V 5 bases and J 3 bases, with 9 bases left between them. The CDR3 contains 13 residues. Germline assignment: CDR1 SGHRS and CDR2 YFSETQ. CDR3 sequence: CASRTDFYNEQFF. The CDR3 DNA reads as TGCGCCAGCAGAACGGACTTCTACAATGAGCAGTTCTTC.

This clone was picked up a small number of times. This chain links TRBV4-1 with TRBJ2-5, with 7 bases that match TRBD2. The length of the CDR3 is 17 residues. The ends lost 4 bases at V and 1 base at J; junction bases unmatched: 12. Looked up from germline, CDR1 is MGHRA and CDR2 is YSYEKL. The DNA for the CDR3 is TGCGCCAGCAGCCCGCTCGGACCGGGGAGGGGCCAAGAGACCCAGTACTTC. Translating gives CASSPLGPGRGQETQYF.

V and J are TRBV18 and TRBJ2-7, with unresolved D. Germline V CDR1 and CDR2: KGHSH, LQKENI. V lost 2 bases and J lost 3, with 8 bases in between. The CDR3 is 13 residues long. This CDR3 is CASSPGESYEQYF. The CDR3 DNA reads TGTGCCAGCTCACCAGGAGAGAGCTACGAGCAGTACTTC.

This clone has only a few counts. The chain is built from TRBV28 and TRBJ2-5, with 14 bases aligning to TRBD2. In germline, CDR1 is MDHEN, CDR2 SYDVKM. V was clipped by 2 bases and J by 4 bases; unmatched bases: 6. The CDR3 totals 17 residues. The CDR3 here is CASSLDRGLAGVETQYF. DNA for the CDR3: TGTGCCAGCAGTTTAGATCGGGGACTAGCGGGAGTAGAGACCCAGTACTTC.

Only a few counts were recorded for this clone. The V gene is TRBV5-1, the J gene TRBJ1-4; maybe TRBD1 (6 bases). Trimming took off 4 bases at V and 4 bases at J, with 11 bases between the two ends. The germline V gene encodes CDR1 SGHRS and CDR2 YFSETQ. The CDR3 has 14 residues. CDR3 loop: CASSPGAINEKLFF. The CDR3 DNA reads as TGCGCCAGCAGCCCAGGGGCGATTAATGAAAAACTGTTTTTT.

This clone was seen only a few times. The CDR3 DNA reads TGTGCCTGGAGCCAACAGGGGGTCTACTATGGCTACACCTTC. The encoded protein is CAWSQQGVYYGYTF. The gene calls are TRBV30 and TRBJ1-2; 8 bases match TRBD1. V shed 3 bases, J shed 3 bases, and the junction held 6 bases outside the gene matches. CDR3 length: 14 amino acids. Germline V CDR1 and CDR2: GTSNPN, SVGIG (reference sequence).

The V call is TRBV7-2, the J call TRBJ1-2, with a tentative D call TRBD1 (5 bases). V was cut by 1 base and J by 8 bases, with 11 bases left in between. The CDR3 runs to 13 residues. CDR1 SGHTA and CDR2 FQGNSA come from the germline V gene. The CDR3 DNA reads as TGTGCCAGCAGCTTAGGCAGGGATCTAGGCTACACCTTC. It encodes CASSLGRDLGYTF. The whole variable domain, filled in from reference TRBV7-2 and TRBJ1-2, reads GAGVSQSPSNKVTEKGKDVELRCDPISGHTALYWYRQSLGQGLEFLIYFQGNSAPDKSGLPSDRFSAERTGGSVSTLTIQRTQQEDSAVYLCASSLGRDLGYTFGSGTRLTVV.